This TCR beta chain appears in the sequencing data of a study of T-cell memory formation after mild COVID-19. The overall study: TCR clusters showed largely donor specificity. The study, taken as a whole, reports: Among clones contracting day 15 to 85, CD4/CD8 was balanced, whereas later expanders leaned CD4+.

Note on this clonotype: Its antigen is still unknown.

With constant-segment primers, 5'RACE yielded cDNA libraries of TCR alpha and TCR beta that carried sample barcodes and UMIs. MiXCR, run by TCRdb on the 5' RACE reads, gives a single entry per CDR3 protein. Found here are about 180,000 distinct CDR3 sequences, around 15% of them singletons; the top ten hold approximately 2.1%. Germline loops: CDR1 SGHNT, CDR2 YYREEE (reference sequence). The germline V and J ends were trimmed by 4 bases and 8 bases, with 22 bases remaining between them. The CDR3 has 16 amino acids. The receptor comes from an adult woman who had mild COVID-19 (a few samples of this study predate the infection). Cell type and time point are not known. The chain couples TRBV5-4 to TRBJ2-4; D is undetermined. Sequenced sample: PBMCs or a T cell subset sorted from them (not recorded which). The CDR3 DNA follows: TGTGCCAGCAGCGCATACAACCGAGAGGCTGTTGACATTCAGTACTTC. Translation: CASSAYNREAVDIQYF.